One and the same sample provided the 32 T cell receptor beta chains below, sequenced in a study of blood T cell repertoires in COVID-19. Sequencing used immunoSEQ multiplex PCR; TCRdb keeps in-frame clones, though not all of them. This sample has over 200,000 clones, with roughly 90% found just once. Input material: peripheral blood. These receptors were collected from a man aged 25 to 40 who had recovered from COVID-19.

This clone was detected only a few times. This chain links TRBV19 with TRBJ1-2, with 8 positions matching TRBD1. Germline lookup yields CDR1 LNHDA and CDR2 SQIVND (reference sequence). The CDR3 is 15 amino acids. V trimming: 3 bases; J trimming: 3 bases; junction bases outside the gene matches: 6. As DNA, the CDR3 is TGTGCCAGTAGTATCGGTACAGGGGGTTACTATGGCTACACCTTC. Its translation: CASSIGTGGYYGYTF.

This clone was observed a few times. The J gene is TRBJ1-5, the V gene TRBV3-1 (or the pseudogene TRBV3-2), with 7 bases lining up with TRBD1. CDR3 length: 21 residues. CDR1 is LGHDT, CDR2 YNNKEL, per germline (reference sequence). V was pared by 6 bases and J by 0 bases, with 23 bases of the junction left unmatched. The CDR3 DNA sequence: TGTGCCAGCAGAGAAGCCAAGAGAGGGGGCCCCCGGGAGAATAGCAATCAGCCCCAGCATTTT. It encodes CASREAKRGGPRENSNQPQHF.

The V call is TRBV6-5, the J call TRBJ2-7; 9 bases fit TRBD2. Looked up from germline, CDR1 is MNHEY and CDR2 is SVGAGI. The CDR3 is made up of 15 amino acids. Trimming at V came to 3 bases and at J to 3 bases, leaving 6 bases not matched to a gene. CDR3 coding DNA: TGTGCCAGCAGTTATCACCTAGCGGGGAGCTACGAGCAGTACTTC. Translation gives CASSYHLAGSYEQYF.

This rearrangement joins TRBV15 to TRBJ1-2; D is unresolved. The CDR3 consists of 12 residues. The ends were cut back, 6 bases at V and 8 bases at J, with 13 bases in the middle. Germline V gene data show CDR1 as LNHNV and CDR2 as YYDKDF (reference sequence). The CDR3: CATSRSGGGYTF. As DNA, the CDR3 is TGTGCCACCAGTCGTTCGGGAGGCGGCTACACCTTC.

The chain is built from TRBV11-3 and TRBJ2-3, with 7 bases identical to TRBD2. Germline CDR1 SGHNT, CDR2 YENEEA. The ends lost 5 bases at V and 3 bases at J; junction bases unmatched: 5. CDR3 length: 14 amino acids. CDR3 region: CASSVGRGTDTQYF. CDR3 bases: TGTGCCAGCAGCGTAGGGCGGGGGACAGATACGCAGTATTTT.

V gene TRBV5-1 combines with J gene TRBJ2-5; 7 nucleotides match TRBD2. The germline V gene has CDR1 SGHRS and CDR2 YFSETQ. There are 14 residues in the CDR3. With 2 bases clipped from V and 5 bases from J, the junction kept 6 bases outside the gene matches. The CDR3 reads CASSFGQGGETQYF. As DNA, the CDR3 is TGCGCCAGCAGCTTCGGGCAGGGAGGGGAGACCCAGTACTTC.

The CDR3 nucleotides are TGTGCCAGCAGCTTGACAGGGTCATTCGGAGAAAAACTGTTTTTT. It codes for CASSLTGSFGEKLFF. The rearrangement uses TRBV7-7 and TRBJ1-4; 7 nucleotides align to TRBD1. V gave up 3 bases and J gave up 8 bases; unmatched junction bases: 9. CDR3 length: 15 residues. Germline values: CDR1 SSHAT, CDR2 FNYEAQ (reference sequence).

In nucleotides, the CDR3 is TGTGCCAGCAGTTCCCGGGACAGGGGGTCCTACGAGCAGTACTTC. Its protein is CASSSRDRGSYEQYF. The V gene is TRBV6-5, the J gene TRBJ2-7, with 11 bases matching TRBD1. From germline, CDR1 is MNHEY and CDR2 SVGAGI. The CDR3 extends over 15 amino acids. Trimming at V came to 4 bases and at J to 1 base, leaving 3 bases not matched to a gene.

The gene calls are TRBV5-5 and TRBJ2-2; D is ambiguous. The V end was cut by 4 bases, the J end by 4 bases, with 5 bases between. From germline, CDR1 is SGHKS and CDR2 YYEKEE (reference sequence). This CDR3 spans 12 amino acids. The CDR3 region is CASSPSTGELFF. CDR3 in DNA: TGTGCCAGCAGCCCCTCCACCGGGGAGCTGTTTTTT.

The rearrangement links TRBV27 to TRBJ1-6; TRBD1 might be the D (5 bases). The CDR3 extends over 15 amino acids. V was clipped by 6 bases and J by 0 bases, with 9 bases between them. CDR1 is MNHEY, CDR2 SMNVEV, per germline (reference sequence). The CDR3 reads CASRRGSSYNSPLHF. In DNA, the CDR3 is TGTGCCAGCAGAAGGGGAAGCTCCTATAATTCACCCCTCCACTTT.

The chain uses TRBV5-4 and TRBJ1-2; possible D gene TRBD1, 6 bases. The V and J ends lost 4 bases and 4 bases respectively, with 14 bases between them. Germline values: CDR1 SGHNT, CDR2 YYREEE (reference sequence). This CDR3 contains 14 residues. The CDR3 bases are TGTGCCAGCAGCCCGGAACCAGGGGTCTATGGCTACACCTTC. Protein sequence: CASSPEPGVYGYTF.

This chain uses TRBV20-1 with TRBJ1-5; possibly TRBD1 for D (5 bases). The CDR3 extends over 16 amino acids. Per the germline V gene, CDR1 is DFQATT and CDR2 is SNEGSKA (reference sequence). Trimming pared 3 bases from V and 0 bases from J, leaving 15 bases between. Here the CDR3 DNA reads TGCAGTGCTAGTTGGGGGAGGACATATAGCAATCAGCCCCAGCATTTT. This encodes CSASWGRTYSNQPQHF.

The rearrangement links TRBV5-1 to TRBJ1-1; 10 bases are shared with TRBD1. Germline V gene data show CDR1 as SGHRS and CDR2 as YFSETQ. Unmatched junction bases numbered 6, after V lost 0 bases and J lost 1 base. The length of the CDR3 is 17 residues. This CDR3 reads CASSLEPWDRGNTEAFF. The CDR3 DNA reads as TGCGCCAGCAGCTTGGAGCCTTGGGACAGGGGGAACACTGAAGCTTTCTTT.

J is TRBJ2-2 and V is TRBV19, with 9 bases identical to TRBD1. The CDR3 totals 13 residues. V dropped 7 bases and J dropped 8; count of bases not matched to a gene: 5. Germline CDR1 reads LNHDA; CDR2 reads SQIVND (reference sequence). The DNA of the CDR3 is TGTGCCAGTAATAAACAGGGGGCTGGGGAGCTGTTTTTT. As protein: CASNKQGAGELFF. Based on the CDR3 plus reference TRBV19 and TRBJ2-2, the full variable domain is DGGITQSPKYLFRKEGQNVTLSCEQNLNHDAMYWYRQDPGQGLRLIYYSQIVNDFQKGDIAEGYSVSREKKESFPLTVTSAQKNPTAFYLCASNKQGAGELFFGEGSRLTVL.

This chain links TRBV7-6 with TRBJ2-3; unclear D gene. V was pared by 1 base and J by 2 bases, with 10 bases between. CDR3 length: 15 amino acids. Per germline, CDR1 SGHVS and CDR2 FNYEAQ. The CDR3 DNA reads as TGTGCCAGCAGCTTAGAGGTGACACCCACAGATACGCAGTATTTT. Translated, it gives CASSLEVTPTDTQYF.

V gene TRBV10-3 combines with J gene TRBJ2-3; TRBD1 matches at 8 bases. Trimming removed 8 bases from V and 7 bases from J; junction bases left unmatched: 11. The CDR3 spans 14 residues. The germline gives CDR1 ENHRY, CDR2 SYGVKD. As DNA, the CDR3 is TGTGCCATCTCTCCAGGGGGCAGTTCGAATACGCAGTATTTT. This sequence encodes CAISPGGSSNTQYF.

The V call is TRBV5-1, the J call TRBJ2-2, with TRBD1 matching 7 bases. CDR1 is SGHRS and CDR2 is YFSETQ in the germline V gene. The CDR3 loop spans 15 amino acids. J lost 6 bases, V lost 4 bases, and 9 bases had no gene match. Written as DNA, the CDR3 is TGCGCCAGCAGCCGTGGACAGGTGGAATCCGGGGAGCTGTTTTTT. This encodes CASSRGQVESGELFF. Drawing the rest from reference TRBV5-1 and TRBJ2-2, the complete variable domain is KAGVTQTPRYLIKTRGQQVTLSCSPISGHRSVSWYQQTPGQGLQFLFEYFSETQRNKGNFPGRFSGRQFSNSRSEMNVSTLELGDSALYLCASSRGQVESGELFFGEGSRLTVL.

The chain links TRBV3-1 (or the pseudogene TRBV3-2) to TRBJ2-3; D is possibly TRBD2 (6 bases). The ends were cut back, 0 bases at V and 2 bases at J, with 18 bases in the middle. Germline CDR1 and CDR2: LGHDT and YNNKEL (reference sequence). CDR3 length: 18 amino acids. The CDR3: CASSQDSERGTFTDTQYF. The DNA for the CDR3 is TGTGCCAGCAGCCAAGACTCAGAACGGGGGACCTTCACAGATACGCAGTATTTT.

J is TRBJ2-4 and V is TRBV7-2; 7 positions agree with TRBD2. Germline trimming cut 1 base from V and 8 bases from J; bases unmatched to any gene: 2. Germline lookup yields CDR1 SGHTA and CDR2 FQGNSA. The CDR3 runs to 13 residues. DNA of the CDR3: TGTGCCAGCAGCTTAGTTGGGGGGGACATTCAGTACTTC. Protein sequence: CASSLVGGDIQYF.

The V and J genes are TRBV7-2 and TRBJ1-4; 8 bases agree with TRBD1. This CDR3 contains 16 residues. Germline V gene lookup returns CDR1 SGHTA and CDR2 FQGNSA. After removal of 1 base from V and 6 bases from J, the junction contained 7 bases not matched to a gene. The CDR3 spells CASSLGPTGADEKLFF. In nucleotides, the CDR3 is TGTGCCAGCAGCTTAGGTCCGACAGGGGCGGATGAAAAACTGTTTTTT.

This clone appeared once. CDR3 loop: CASSLVGPSGGYTF. Here the CDR3 DNA reads TGTGCCAGCAGCTTAGTGGGGCCTTCTGGCGGCTACACCTTC. This chain uses TRBV7-6 with TRBJ1-2; D may be TRBD1 (5 bases). The length of the CDR3 is 14 residues. Per germline, CDR1 SGHVS and CDR2 FNYEAQ. Trimming took 1 base from V and 8 from J, leaving 14 bases between them.

The genes are TRBV4-1 and TRBJ1-3, with 8 bases fitting TRBD1. V shed 0 bases and J 3 bases; nucleotides not matched to a gene: 4. This CDR3 comprises 16 residues. Germline values: CDR1 MGHRA, CDR2 YSYEKL. In nucleotides, the CDR3 is TGCGCCAGCAGCCAAGACAGGGGGCGAATTGGAAACACCATATATTTT. It yields the protein CASSQDRGRIGNTIYF.

The J gene is TRBJ2-3, the V gene TRBV7-2, with D possibly TRBD2 on 6 matching bases. The CDR3 is 13 residues long. V was trimmed by 0 bases and J by 7 bases, leaving 8 bases between them. CDR1 and CDR2 from the germline V gene are SGHTA and FQGNSA. Written as DNA, the CDR3 is TGTGCCAGCAGCTTAGCGGGGGGATATACGCAGTATTTT. Translating gives CASSLAGGYTQYF.

This rearrangement joins TRBV2 to TRBJ2-7; possible D gene TRBD1, 6 bases. The V end was cut by 7 bases, the J end by 5 bases, with 18 bases between. CDR1 is SNHLY, CDR2 FYNNEI, per germline. The CDR3 has 14 amino acids. The CDR3 nucleotides are TGTGCCAGCAAGAGGGGATCAGGGGTGGACGAGCAGTACTTC. It specifies CASKRGSGVDEQYF.

The chain is built from TRBV18 and TRBJ1-3; 7 positions match TRBD1. This CDR3 region has 16 residues. The germline V gene encodes CDR1 KGHSH and CDR2 LQKENI. V dropped 6 bases and J dropped 1; count of bases not matched to a gene: 9. The CDR3 DNA reads as TGTGCCAGCTCGCGCCGACAGGGCTTGTCTGGAAACACCATATATTTT. This encodes CASSRRQGLSGNTIYF.

This chain connects TRBV24-1 to TRBJ2-3, with 8 bases identical to TRBD1. The CDR3 contains 13 residues. Germline-derived CDR1 and CDR2 are KGHDR and SFDVKD. The V and J ends lost 9 bases and 2 bases, in that order; junction bases with no gene match: 3. In DNA form, the CDR3 reads TGTGCCACCGAGGGACAGGACACAGATACGCAGTATTTT. Translating it yields CATEGQDTDTQYF.

V and J are TRBV4-2 and TRBJ1-2; 9 nucleotides align to TRBD1. The CDR3 extends over 19 amino acids. Germline CDR1 reads LGHNA; CDR2 reads YNFKEQ. The V segment lost 0 bases and the J segment 0 bases; nucleotides outside the gene matches: 11. Written as DNA, the CDR3 is TGTGCCAGCAGCCAAGATCTCAGGGGACAGGGAATGACTAACTATGGCTACACCTTC. It yields the protein CASSQDLRGQGMTNYGYTF.

The chain employs TRBV5-1 and TRBJ2-1, with unresolved D. The V and J ends lost 2 bases and 0 bases respectively, with 15 bases between them. The CDR3 covers 17 residues. Per germline, CDR1 SGHRS and CDR2 YFSETQ. CDR3 protein: CASSFWADAPSYNEQFF. DNA of the CDR3: TGCGCCAGCAGCTTCTGGGCCGACGCCCCCTCCTACAATGAGCAGTTCTTC.

The V gene is TRBV2, the J gene TRBJ1-2; 8 positions match TRBD1. The trim removed 10 bases at V and 4 bases at J, leaving 17 bases unmatched. The CDR3 sequence is 16 residues long. Germline values: CDR1 SNHLY, CDR2 FYNNEI. In nucleotides, the CDR3 is TGTGCCACCACCTTACGGAGGACAGGGAACACCTATGGCTACACCTTC. Amino acids: CATTLRRTGNTYGYTF.

V and J are TRBV7-8 and TRBJ2-5; D is possibly TRBD2 (6 bases). Germline V lookup: CDR1 SGHVS, CDR2 FQNEAQ. This CDR3 region has 16 residues. The germline V and J ends were trimmed by 2 bases and 5 bases, with 18 bases remaining between them. CDR3 residues: CASSLSRLRSGETQYF. CDR3 DNA sequence: TGTGCCAGCAGCTTATCTCGGCTTCGCAGCGGGGAGACCCAGTACTTC.

A remark on this clone: Additional DNA sequences in this sample encode the identical CDR3. The V and J genes are TRBV5-8 and TRBJ2-1, with a tentative D call TRBD1 (6 bases). Germline V lookup: CDR1 SGHTS, CDR2 YDEGEE. The V end was cut by 8 bases, the J end by 7 bases, with 25 bases between. The CDR3 extends over 16 amino acids. The chain's CDR3 is CASSPWTDPPANEQFF. The CDR3 nucleotides read TGTGCCAGTAGCCCGTGGACAGACCCTCCGGCGAATGAGCAGTTCTTC. Full variable domain (remainder filled in from reference TRBV5-8 and TRBJ2-1): EAGVTQSPTHLIKTRGQQATLRCSPISGHTSVYWYQQALGLGLQFLLWYDEGEERNRGNFPPRFSGRQFPNYSSELNVNALELEDSALYLCASSPWTDPPANEQFFGPGTRLTVL.

The chain has TRBV5-1 and TRBJ1-1; 8 positions match TRBD1. The J segment lost 4 bases and the V segment lost 1 base, leaving 3 bases of the junction unmatched. The length of the CDR3 is 14 residues. Germline V gene sequence: CDR1 SGHRS, CDR2 YFSETQ. CDR3 protein: CASSLSTGGTEAFF. The CDR3 DNA sequence: TGCGCCAGCAGCTTGTCTACAGGGGGCACTGAAGCTTTCTTT.